One sample yielded the 31 T cell receptor beta chains listed below, sequenced in a study of technical replicates of blood from a handful of donors. The method was immunoSEQ multiplex PCR; TCRdb's version includes in-frame clones alone and lacks a portion of them. Among about 82,000 clones listed, roughly nine tenths were seen once. The sequenced material came from T cells isolated from PBMCs. These receptors were collected from a human donor in good health.

The chain is built from TRBV2 and TRBJ2-6, with D tentatively TRBD1 (5 bases). Between the trimmed V and J ends, which lost 5 bases and 3 bases, there was a span of 11 bases. CDR1 and CDR2 from the germline V gene are SNHLY and FYNNEI. The CDR3 sequence is 15 residues long. The CDR3 DNA reads as TGTGCCAGCAGTTCGCAGGGTGGTGGGGCCAACGTCCTGACTTTC. It translates to CASSSQGGGANVLTF.

CDR3 amino acids: CASSDRDRRNEQYF. Written as DNA, the CDR3 is TGTGCCAGCAGTGATAGGGACAGGCGGAACGAGCAGTACTTC. The rearrangement joins TRBV6-1 to TRBJ2-7; 8 bases are a match to TRBD1. Per the germline V gene, CDR1 is MNHNS and CDR2 is SASEGT. The V and J ends lost 3 bases and 5 bases, in that order; junction bases with no gene match: 6. The CDR3 covers 14 residues.

V and J are TRBV5-8 and TRBJ2-5, with 8 bases lining up with TRBD1. The J segment lost 2 bases and the V segment lost 7 bases, leaving 4 bases of the junction unmatched. This CDR3 is built from 13 residues. Germline values: CDR1 SGHTS, CDR2 YDEGEE. The CDR3 DNA reads as TGTGCCAGCTCCAGGGGGCATCAAGAGACCCAGTACTTC. As protein: CASSRGHQETQYF.

The V call is TRBV4-3, the J call TRBJ2-5, with 12 bases fitting TRBD2. Per the germline V gene, CDR1 is LGHNA and CDR2 is YSLEER. Unmatched junction bases numbered 8, after V lost 3 bases and J lost 3 bases. CDR3 length: 17 residues. CDR3 loop: CASSHHGLAGRKETQYF. Here the CDR3 DNA reads TGCGCCAGCAGCCACCACGGACTAGCGGGACGGAAAGAGACCCAGTACTTC.

The chain uses TRBV29-1 and TRBJ2-7; TRBD2 is a possible D gene (6 bases). V dropped 3 bases and J dropped 0 bases, with 9 bases sitting between them. CDR1 and CDR2 from the germline V gene are SQVTM and ANQGSEA. This CDR3 spans 13 amino acids. CDR3 sequence reads: CSVDGTSSYEQYF. The CDR3 DNA sequence: TGCAGCGTTGACGGGACTTCCTCCTACGAGCAGTACTTC.

This sequence joins TRBV25-1 and TRBJ2-3; D unresolved. Germline values: CDR1 MGHDK, CDR2 SYGVNS. There are 13 residues in the CDR3. V was clipped by 4 bases and J by 3 bases, with 8 bases between them. The CDR3 protein is CASSAGFTDTQYF. DNA for the CDR3: TGTGCCAGCAGTGCTGGCTTTACAGATACGCAGTATTTT.

The chain couples TRBV4-3 to TRBJ2-2; D not certain. With 3 bases removed from V and 2 bases from J, the gap between germline ends came to 7 bases. Germline V gene lookup returns CDR1 LGHNA and CDR2 YSLEER. The CDR3 has 14 residues. The CDR3 region has the DNA TGCGCCAGCAGCCATGATAGTAACACCGGGGAGCTGTTTTTT. Translation gives CASSHDSNTGELFF.

This chain connects TRBV7-2 to TRBJ1-1; D is possibly TRBD1 (6 bases). V lost 5 bases and J 10 bases, leaving 17 bases between the germline ends. CDR1 SGHTA and CDR2 FQGNSA come from the germline V gene. This CDR3 has 13 residues. The CDR3 DNA reads TGTGCCAGCAGCCAGGGGTCAGTATCAGGAGCTTTCTTT. Translated, it gives CASSQGSVSGAFF.

The genes are TRBV12-5 and TRBJ2-1; D unclear. Germline V gene sequence: CDR1 LGHNT, CDR2 FRNRAP. V was trimmed by 2 bases and J by 0 bases, leaving 2 bases between them. The CDR3 consists of 13 residues. The CDR3: CASGLRSYNEQFF. The CDR3 bases are TGTGCTAGTGGTTTGCGCTCCTACAATGAGCAGTTCTTC.

V usage is TRBV27 and J usage is TRBJ2-7, with D perhaps TRBD2 (6 bases). Germline assignment: CDR1 MNHEY and CDR2 SMNVEV (reference sequence). The CDR3 length is 15 residues. Deletions cut 5 bases from V and 6 bases from J, with 20 bases between. CDR3 in amino acids: CASSARVSGVFEQYF. CDR3 coding DNA: TGTGCCAGCAGTGCCCGGGTCTCGGGGGTATTCGAGCAGTACTTC.

V usage is TRBV7-9 and J usage is TRBJ2-7; D not certain. The CDR3 runs to 11 residues. Germline-derived CDR1 and CDR2 are SEHNR and FQNEAQ (reference sequence). The V end was cut by 4 bases, the J end by 2 bases, with 3 bases between. The CDR3 sequence is CASSSTYEQYF. The CDR3 DNA is TGTGCCAGCAGCTCAACCTACGAGCAGTACTTC.

The chain links TRBV29-1 to TRBJ2-3; 7 bases map to TRBD2. Germline assignment: CDR1 SQVTM and CDR2 ANQGSEA. V gave up 7 bases and J gave up 6 bases; unmatched junction bases: 10. This CDR3 contains 13 residues. CDR3 region: CSATGGRADTQYF. The CDR3 region has the DNA TGCAGCGCCACAGGAGGGAGGGCCGATACGCAGTATTTT.

The rearrangement uses TRBV7-9 and TRBJ1-1; the D is unclear. The V gene lost 4 bases and the J gene lost 0 bases, with 9 bases spanning the gap. CDR1 is SEHNR and CDR2 is FQNEAQ in the germline V gene (reference sequence). This CDR3 has 14 amino acids. The CDR3 loop reads CASSSRYLNTEAFF. The DNA for the CDR3 is TGTGCCAGCAGCTCCAGATACCTGAACACTGAAGCTTTCTTT.

The rearrangement joins TRBV19 to TRBJ2-5; TRBD2 is a possible D gene (6 bases). V was shortened by 4 bases and J by 5 bases, with 8 bases between the two germline ends. The CDR3 runs to 12 residues. Germline-derived CDR1 and CDR2 are LNHDA and SQIVND (reference sequence). CDR3 DNA sequence: TGTGCCAGTAGTAAGGGGAGGGAGACCCAGTACTTC. Residues: CASSKGRETQYF.

The CDR3 DNA follows: TGTGCCAGTAGTCCCGGTCCGGGTCAATATGGCTACACCTTC. Translated: CASSPGPGQYGYTF. The rearrangement joins TRBV19 to TRBJ1-2; no clear D gene. The germline CDR1 and CDR2 sequences are LNHDA and SQIVND (reference sequence). V was shortened by 5 bases and J by 5 bases, with 15 bases between the two germline ends. This CDR3 contains 14 residues.

The rearrangement links TRBV29-1 to TRBJ2-1, with 7 nucleotides matching TRBD2. The V and J ends lost 6 bases and 5 bases, in that order; junction bases with no gene match: 7. Germline CDR1 reads SQVTM; CDR2 reads ANQGSEA. This CDR3 spans 13 amino acids. The CDR3: CSVAGTTNNEQFF. The CDR3 DNA reads as TGCAGCGTCGCCGGGACTACCAACAATGAGCAGTTCTTC.

V gene TRBV6-6 combines with J gene TRBJ1-4; TRBD1 matches at 8 bases. The CDR3 loop spans 14 amino acids. CDR1 and CDR2 from the germline V gene are MNHNY and SVGAGI (reference sequence). The V gene end was trimmed by 7 bases and the J gene end by 3 bases; junction bases not matched to a gene: 4. The CDR3 is CASTKQGANEKLFF. CDR3 DNA: TGTGCCAGCACGAAACAGGGGGCTAATGAAAAACTGTTTTTT.

The rearrangement links TRBV9 to TRBJ2-1; 15 positions match TRBD2. CDR3 size: 17 residues. V trimming: 3 bases; J trimming: 5 bases; junction bases outside the gene matches: 6. Per the germline V gene, CDR1 is SGDLS and CDR2 is YYNGEE. CDR3 loop: CASSGGTSGRIDNEQFF. CDR3 nucleotides: TGTGCCAGCAGCGGCGGGACTAGCGGGAGGATAGACAATGAGCAGTTCTTC. Full variable domain (remainder filled in from reference TRBV9 and TRBJ2-1): DSGVTQTPKHLITATGQRVTLRCSPRSGDLSVYWYQQSLDQGLQFLIQYYNGEERAKGNILERFSAQQFPDLHSELNLSSLELGDSALYFCASSGGTSGRIDNEQFFGPGTRLTVL.

The rearrangement joins TRBV7-2 to TRBJ2-5; 12 bases map to TRBD1. CDR1 and CDR2 (germline): SGHTA, FQGNSA. The CDR3 has 15 residues. V lost 5 bases to trimming and J lost 4 bases; unmatched junction nucleotides: 5. CDR3 bases: TGTGCCAGCAGCCAAGGGACAGGGGGCCTAGAGACCCAGTACTTC. Protein sequence: CASSQGTGGLETQYF. Filled out from reference TRBV7-2 and TRBJ2-5, the complete variable domain reads GAGVSQSPSNKVTEKGKDVELRCDPISGHTALYWYRQSLGQGLEFLIYFQGNSAPDKSGLPSDRFSAERTGGSVSTLTIQRTQQEDSAVYLCASSQGTGGLETQYFGPGTRLLVL.

J is TRBJ1-4 and V is TRBV7-2, with D unclear. CDR1 SGHTA and CDR2 FQGNSA come from the germline V gene. V lost 0 bases and J lost 0, with 8 bases in between. CDR3 length: 16 amino acids. CDR3 sequence reads: CASSLAPEATNEKLFF. The CDR3 nucleotides are TGTGCCAGCAGCTTAGCGCCAGAGGCAACTAATGAAAAACTGTTTTTT.

This rearrangement joins TRBV7-9 to TRBJ1-4; D might be TRBD1 (5 bases). Germline V CDR1 and CDR2: SEHNR, FQNEAQ (reference sequence). The CDR3 length is 14 residues. Trimming took off 1 base at V and 8 bases at J, with 11 bases between the two ends. The CDR3 nucleotides read TGTGCCAGCAGCTTAGAAGGACACCGAGAAAAACTGTTTTTT. Translated, it gives CASSLEGHREKLFF.

Details on this clone: Other DNA variants within this sample encode the same CDR3. The V call is TRBV10-3, the J call TRBJ2-5; a possible D gene is TRBD1 (5 bases). Germline loops: CDR1 ENHRY, CDR2 SYGVKD. V shed 2 bases and J shed 4 bases, with 8 bases lying between them. This CDR3 has 13 amino acids. This CDR3 is CAISEARGETQYF. The CDR3 nucleotides read TGTGCCATCAGTGAGGCTAGGGGAGAGACCCAGTACTTC.

The chain links TRBV28 to TRBJ1-3; a possible D gene is TRBD1 (5 bases). The CDR3 extends over 14 amino acids. Looked up from germline, CDR1 is MDHEN and CDR2 is SYDVKM. The germline V and J ends were trimmed by 8 bases and 0 bases, with 11 bases remaining between them. In DNA, the CDR3 is TGTGCCAGCTACAGGTTTAACTCTGGAAACACCATATATTTT. It encodes CASYRFNSGNTIYF.

J is TRBJ2-5 and V is TRBV6-5, with no clear D. Germline V gene sequence: CDR1 MNHEY, CDR2 SVGAGI. The CDR3 has 16 residues. V lost 4 bases and J lost 2, with 17 bases in between. CDR3 nucleotide sequence: TGTGCCAGCAGTTCTTTAAGCCGAGGTCCACAAGAGACCCAGTACTTC. Protein sequence: CASSSLSRGPQETQYF.

V gene TRBV18 combines with J gene TRBJ2-7; 10 nucleotides align to TRBD1. Germline V gene sequence: CDR1 KGHSH, CDR2 LQKENI. The length of the CDR3 is 14 residues. V gave up 4 bases and J gave up 5 bases; unmatched junction bases: 5. In nucleotides, the CDR3 is TGTGCCAGCTCACTGGGGACAGGGGCCAACGAGCAGTACTTC. It yields the protein CASSLGTGANEQYF.

V and J are TRBV11-2 and TRBJ1-1, with D possibly TRBD1 on 6 matching bases. V was trimmed by 2 bases and J by 5 bases, leaving 15 bases between them. There are 15 residues in the CDR3. Per germline, CDR1 SGHAT and CDR2 FQNNGV. The CDR3 region is CASSLSQRGGTEAFF. CDR3 bases: TGTGCCAGCAGCTTAAGTCAAAGGGGGGGGACTGAAGCTTTCTTT.

The chain couples TRBV7-2 to TRBJ2-3, with 13 bases aligning to TRBD2. V dropped 4 bases and J dropped 5; count of bases not matched to a gene: 12. The CDR3 totals 18 residues. Germline assignment: CDR1 SGHTA and CDR2 FQGNSA. The CDR3 bases are TGTGCCAGCAGCTCGCTTCCTGAACTAGCGGGAGGGGGAGATACGCAGTATTTT. As protein: CASSSLPELAGGGDTQYF.

The chain uses TRBV5-8 and TRBJ2-4, with 8 bases that match TRBD1. The CDR3 is made up of 18 amino acids. The trim removed 4 bases at V and 0 bases at J, leaving 12 bases unmatched. Germline lookup yields CDR1 SGHTS and CDR2 YDEGEE. CDR3 DNA: TGTGCCAGCAGCCTCGGGACAGGAACAAGTATAGCCAAAAACATTCAGTACTTC. Its translation: CASSLGTGTSIAKNIQYF.

This sequence joins TRBV28 and TRBJ1-1; D may be TRBD1 (6 bases). The germline V gene has CDR1 MDHEN and CDR2 SYDVKM. Trimming removed 8 bases at V and 1 base at J, with 14 bases between. CDR3 length: 14 residues. The CDR3 nucleotides are TGTGCCAGCGACGGAGGGGGGGAGAACACTGAAGCTTTCTTT. Amino acid sequence: CASDGGGENTEAFF.

In this sample, this clone turned up a few times. The chain employs TRBV6-6 and TRBJ2-2; the D gene is possibly TRBD2 (5 bases). The CDR3 is 14 amino acids. Per the germline V gene, CDR1 is MNHNY and CDR2 is SVGAGI (reference sequence). V dropped 2 bases and J dropped 1 base, with 5 bases sitting between them. In DNA form, the CDR3 reads TGTGCCAGCAGTTACCGGGGGAACACCGGGGAGCTGTTTTTT. This codes for CASSYRGNTGELFF.

This chain links TRBV27 with TRBJ1-1; possible D gene TRBD1, 6 bases. V lost 6 bases to trimming and J lost 3 bases, with 14 bases between them. The CDR3 spans 14 residues. Germline CDR1 and CDR2: MNHEY and SMNVEV (reference sequence). In nucleotides, the CDR3 is TGTGCCAGCAGATACAGGGAGGGGTACACTGAAGCTTTCTTT. Residues: CASRYREGYTEAFF.